Described below is a single T cell receptor beta chain sequence and its context. CDR1 SGHRS and CDR2 YFSETQ come from the germline V gene. J gave up 2 bases and V 4 bases, and 4 bases lay outside the gene matches. There are 15 residues in the CDR3. These data originate in a study of blood T cell repertoires in COVID-19. About the study: Acute and convalescent COVID-19 specimens originated in the United States, Italy and Spain. From T cells, B-cell-depleted T cells, or PBMCs came the material, which was cDNA or gDNA.

Per the authors' pipeline: Cell counts per sample came from amplifying reference gene primers. Using immunoSEQ multiplex PCR, the repertoire was profiled, and TCRdb retains in-frame clones only, with some absent. V, J and clone size reflect that table, while D and trimming were determined from the DNA. The profile shows under 200,000 clones, about 85% of them singletons. The sequenced sample consisted of peripheral blood. This TCR came from a man aged 55 to 70 with active or convalescent COVID-19. The chain uses TRBV5-1 and TRBJ2-5, with 11 nucleotides matching TRBD2. The DNA of the CDR3 is TGCGCCAGCAGCACTGGGACTAGCGGACAAGAGACCCAGTACTTC. Amino acids: CASSTGTSGQETQYF.